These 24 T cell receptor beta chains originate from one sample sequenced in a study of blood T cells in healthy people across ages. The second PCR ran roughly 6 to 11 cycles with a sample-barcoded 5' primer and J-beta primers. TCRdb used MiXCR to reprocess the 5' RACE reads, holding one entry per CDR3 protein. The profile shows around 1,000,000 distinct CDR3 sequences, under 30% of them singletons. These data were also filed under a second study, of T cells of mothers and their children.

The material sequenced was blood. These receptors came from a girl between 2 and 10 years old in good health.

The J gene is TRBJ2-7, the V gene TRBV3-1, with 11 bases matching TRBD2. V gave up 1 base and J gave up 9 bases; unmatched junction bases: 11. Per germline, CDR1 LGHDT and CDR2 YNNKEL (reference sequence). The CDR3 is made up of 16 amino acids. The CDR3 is CASSQGGVAGGPGQYF. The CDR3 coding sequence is TGTGCCAGCAGCCAAGGAGGGGTAGCGGGAGGGCCCGGGCAGTACTTC.

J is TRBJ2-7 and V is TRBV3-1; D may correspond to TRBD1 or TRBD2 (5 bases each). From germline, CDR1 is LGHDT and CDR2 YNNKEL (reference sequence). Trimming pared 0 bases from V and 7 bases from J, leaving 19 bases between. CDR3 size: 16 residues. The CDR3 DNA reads TGTGCCAGCAGCCAAGAGTTTCCGAAAGGGACGTTTGAGCAGTACTTC. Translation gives CASSQEFPKGTFEQYF.

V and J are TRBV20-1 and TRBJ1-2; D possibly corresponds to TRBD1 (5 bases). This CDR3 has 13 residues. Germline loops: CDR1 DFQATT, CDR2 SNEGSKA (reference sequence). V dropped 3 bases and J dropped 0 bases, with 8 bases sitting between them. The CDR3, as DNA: TGCAGTGCTAGTGGGGGACCTAACTATGGCTACACCTTC. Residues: CSASGGPNYGYTF.

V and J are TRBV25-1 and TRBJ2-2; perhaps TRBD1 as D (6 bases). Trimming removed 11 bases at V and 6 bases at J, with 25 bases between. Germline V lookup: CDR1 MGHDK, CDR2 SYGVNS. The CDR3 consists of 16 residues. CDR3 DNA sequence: TGTGCCGCATCACCATTTGCAGGGGCGGATCCCGGGGAGCTGTTTTTT. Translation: CAASPFAGADPGELFF.

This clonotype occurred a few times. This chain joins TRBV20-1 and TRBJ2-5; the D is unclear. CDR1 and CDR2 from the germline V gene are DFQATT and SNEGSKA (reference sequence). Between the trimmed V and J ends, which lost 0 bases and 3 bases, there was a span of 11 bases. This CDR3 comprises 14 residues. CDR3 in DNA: TGCAGTGCTAGAGATGATCATAGAAAAGAGACCCAGTACTTC. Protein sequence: CSARDDHRKETQYF.

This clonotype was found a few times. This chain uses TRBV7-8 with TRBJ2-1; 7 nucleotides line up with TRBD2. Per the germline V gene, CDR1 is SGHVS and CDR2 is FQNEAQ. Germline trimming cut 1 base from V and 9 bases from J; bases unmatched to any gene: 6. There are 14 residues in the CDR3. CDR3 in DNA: TGTGCCAGCAGCTTAGGGGCGGGGGAGGGTGAGCAGTTCTTC. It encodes CASSLGAGEGEQFF.

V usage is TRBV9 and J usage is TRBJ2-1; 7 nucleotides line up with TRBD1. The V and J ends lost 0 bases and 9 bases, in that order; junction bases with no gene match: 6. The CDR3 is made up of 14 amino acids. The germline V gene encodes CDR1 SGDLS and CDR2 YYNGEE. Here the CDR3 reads CASSVAYDRVEQFF. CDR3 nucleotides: TGTGCCAGCAGCGTAGCCTATGACAGGGTTGAGCAGTTCTTC. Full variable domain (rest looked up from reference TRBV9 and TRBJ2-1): DSGVTQTPKHLITATGQRVTLRCSPRSGDLSVYWYQQSLDQGLQFLIQYYNGEERAKGNILERFSAQQFPDLHSELNLSSLELGDSALYFCASSVAYDRVEQFFGPGTRLTVL.

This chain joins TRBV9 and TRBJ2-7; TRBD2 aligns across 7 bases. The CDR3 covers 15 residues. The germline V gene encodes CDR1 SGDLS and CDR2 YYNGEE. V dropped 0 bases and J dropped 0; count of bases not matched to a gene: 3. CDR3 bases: TGTGCCAGCAGCGTAGCCCCGGGGGGCTCCTACGAGCAGTACTTC. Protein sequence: CASSVAPGGSYEQYF.

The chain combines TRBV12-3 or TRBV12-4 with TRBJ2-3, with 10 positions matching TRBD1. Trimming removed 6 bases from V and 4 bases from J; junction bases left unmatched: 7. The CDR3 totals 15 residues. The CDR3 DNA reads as TGTGCCAGCAGGACCTCGGGACAGGGGCCAGATACGCAGTATTTT. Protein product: CASRTSGQGPDTQYF.

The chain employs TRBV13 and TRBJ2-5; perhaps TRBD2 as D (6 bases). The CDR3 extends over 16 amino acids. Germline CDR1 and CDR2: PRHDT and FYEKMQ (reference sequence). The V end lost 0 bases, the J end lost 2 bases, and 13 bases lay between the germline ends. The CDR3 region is CASSLGLAHVQETQYF. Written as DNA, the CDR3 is TGTGCCAGCAGCTTAGGACTAGCCCACGTACAAGAGACCCAGTACTTC.

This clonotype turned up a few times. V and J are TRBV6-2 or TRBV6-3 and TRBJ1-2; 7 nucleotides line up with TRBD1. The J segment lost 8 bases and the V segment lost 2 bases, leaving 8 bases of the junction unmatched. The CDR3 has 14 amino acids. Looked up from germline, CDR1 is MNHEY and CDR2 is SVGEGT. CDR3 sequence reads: CASSYVQGVDGYTF. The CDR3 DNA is TGTGCCAGCAGTTACGTCCAGGGGGTAGACGGCTACACCTTC.

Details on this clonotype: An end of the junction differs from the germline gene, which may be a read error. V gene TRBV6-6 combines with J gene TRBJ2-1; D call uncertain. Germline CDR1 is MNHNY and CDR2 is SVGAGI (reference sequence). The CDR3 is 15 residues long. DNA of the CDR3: TGTGCTAGCAGTCGGGCGAGAGGTTCCTACAATGAGCAGTTCTTC. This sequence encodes CASSRARGSYNEQFF.

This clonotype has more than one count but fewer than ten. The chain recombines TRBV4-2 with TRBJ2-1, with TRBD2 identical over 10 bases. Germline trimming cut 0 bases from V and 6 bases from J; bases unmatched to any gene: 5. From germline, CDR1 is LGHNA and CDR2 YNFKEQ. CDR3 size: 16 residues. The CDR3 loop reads CASSQELAGSGNEQFF. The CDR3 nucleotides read TGTGCCAGCAGCCAAGAACTAGCGGGAAGTGGCAATGAGCAGTTCTTC.

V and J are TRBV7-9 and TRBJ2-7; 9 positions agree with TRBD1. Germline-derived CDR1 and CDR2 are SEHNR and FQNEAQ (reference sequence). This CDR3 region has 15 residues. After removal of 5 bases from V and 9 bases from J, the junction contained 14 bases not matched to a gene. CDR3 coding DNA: TGTGCCAGCAGCGCCCTACAGGGGGCGATTCTCGTGCAGTACTTC. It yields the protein CASSALQGAILVQYF.

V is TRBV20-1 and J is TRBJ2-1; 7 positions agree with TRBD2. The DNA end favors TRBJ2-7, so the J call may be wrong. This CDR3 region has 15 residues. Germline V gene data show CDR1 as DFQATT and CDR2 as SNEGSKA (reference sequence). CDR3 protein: CSAPFLRTSSYEQYF. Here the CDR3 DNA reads TGCAGTGCTCCTTTTCTTCGGACTAGCTCCTACGAGCAGTACTTC.

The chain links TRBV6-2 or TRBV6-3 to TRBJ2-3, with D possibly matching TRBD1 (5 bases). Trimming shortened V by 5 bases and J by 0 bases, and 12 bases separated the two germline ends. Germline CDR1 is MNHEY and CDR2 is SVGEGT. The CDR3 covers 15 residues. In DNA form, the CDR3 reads TGTGCCAGCAGTCCACAGGAGCTTAGCACAGATACGCAGTATTTT. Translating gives CASSPQELSTDTQYF.

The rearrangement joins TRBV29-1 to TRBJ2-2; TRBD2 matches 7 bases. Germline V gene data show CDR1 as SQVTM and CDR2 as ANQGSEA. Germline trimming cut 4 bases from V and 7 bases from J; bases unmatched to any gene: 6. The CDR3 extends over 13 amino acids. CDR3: CSVVRGDDGELFF. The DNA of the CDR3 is TGCAGCGTTGTTCGGGGGGATGACGGGGAGCTGTTTTTT.

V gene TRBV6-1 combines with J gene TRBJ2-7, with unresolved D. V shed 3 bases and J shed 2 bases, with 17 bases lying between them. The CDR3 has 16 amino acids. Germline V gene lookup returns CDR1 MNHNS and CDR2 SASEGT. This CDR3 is CASSELADKIPYEQYF. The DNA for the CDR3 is TGTGCCAGCAGTGAGTTGGCAGACAAGATACCCTACGAGCAGTACTTC.

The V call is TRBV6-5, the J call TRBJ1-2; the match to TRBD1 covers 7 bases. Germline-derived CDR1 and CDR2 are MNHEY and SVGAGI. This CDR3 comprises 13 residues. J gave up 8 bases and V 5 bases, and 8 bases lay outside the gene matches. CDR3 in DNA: TGTGCCAGCAGTCTGACAGGGAAGGGCGGCTACACCTTC. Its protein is CASSLTGKGGYTF.

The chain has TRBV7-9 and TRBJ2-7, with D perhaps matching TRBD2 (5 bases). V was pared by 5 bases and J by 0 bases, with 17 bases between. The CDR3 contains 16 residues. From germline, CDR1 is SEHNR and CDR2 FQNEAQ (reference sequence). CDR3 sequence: CASSPKEGLSSYEQYF. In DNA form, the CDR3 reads TGTGCCAGCAGCCCTAAGGAAGGACTTAGCTCCTACGAGCAGTACTTC.

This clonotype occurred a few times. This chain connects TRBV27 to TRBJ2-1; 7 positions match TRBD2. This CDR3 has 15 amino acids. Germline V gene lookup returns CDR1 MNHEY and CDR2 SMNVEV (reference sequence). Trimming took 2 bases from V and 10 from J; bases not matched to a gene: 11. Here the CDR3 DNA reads TGTGCCAGCAGTTTAGGATGGCGGGAGTCTGGGGAGCAGTTCTTC. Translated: CASSLGWRESGEQFF.

CDR3 loop: CASSQDVTRKGDNEQFF. CDR3 sequence (DNA): TGCGCCAGCAGCCAAGATGTGACGAGAAAGGGGGACAATGAGCAGTTCTTC. J is TRBJ2-5 and V is TRBV4-1; D is perhaps TRBD1 (6 bases). The DNA end lines up better with TRBJ2-1; the J call may be wrong. Per the germline V gene, CDR1 is MGHRA and CDR2 is YSYEKL. The CDR3 has 17 residues.

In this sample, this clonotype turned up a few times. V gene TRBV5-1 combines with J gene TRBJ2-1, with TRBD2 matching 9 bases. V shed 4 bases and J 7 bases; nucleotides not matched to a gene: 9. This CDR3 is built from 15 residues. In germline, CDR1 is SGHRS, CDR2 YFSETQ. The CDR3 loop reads CASSVGLAGRNEQFF. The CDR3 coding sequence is TGCGCCAGCAGCGTAGGCCTAGCGGGACGGAATGAGCAGTTCTTC.

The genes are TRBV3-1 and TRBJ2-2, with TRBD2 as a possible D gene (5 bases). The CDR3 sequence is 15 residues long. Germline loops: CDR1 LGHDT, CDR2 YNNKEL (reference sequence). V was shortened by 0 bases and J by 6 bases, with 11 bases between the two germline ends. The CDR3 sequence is CASSQDPARAGELFF. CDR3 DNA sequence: TGTGCCAGCAGCCAAGATCCAGCGCGGGCCGGGGAGCTGTTTTTT.